A selection of T cell receptor beta chains follows, all from one sample in a study of T cells after yellow fever vaccination. TCRdb re-called the 5' RACE reads with MiXCR, one entry per CDR3 protein. The sample holds 200,000 to 250,000 distinct CDR3 sequences, 2.5% to 3.5% seen once. The sample here was CD4+ T cells sorted from PBMCs, taken 10 days after the yellow fever booster vaccination. The origin of the receptors is a man younger than 35 who received the YFV17D yellow fever vaccine. CDR3s include the opening cysteine and the closing phenylalanine or tryptophan. The D gene is left open where the match is weak. Size values are once, few and many counts, or a class for expanded clones, and some rows have none.

v_call: TRBV6-2/TRBV6-3
d_call: TRBD1
j_call: TRBJ2-7
clone_size: few
cdr3_aa: CASSYSPTRQGVYEQYF
cdr3_nt: TGTGCCAGCAGTTACTCACCCACCCGACAGGGGGTCTACGAGCAGTACTTC

v_call: TRBV5-6
d_call: TRBD1
j_call: TRBJ1-6
clone_size: many
cdr3_aa: CASSLGQGAYSPLHF
cdr3_nt: TGTGCCAGCAGCTTGGGGCAGGGGGCTTACTCACCCCTCCACTTT

v_call: TRBV10-3
d_call: TRBD1
j_call: TRBJ2-7
clone_size: few
cdr3_aa: CAIRSPGQAAYEQYF
cdr3_nt: TGTGCCATCAGAAGCCCTGGACAGGCCGCCTACGAGCAGTACTTC

v_call: TRBV11-2
d_call: .
j_call: TRBJ1-5
clone_size: few
cdr3_aa: CASSLTGTGQPQHF
cdr3_nt: TGTGCCAGCAGCTTAACAGGGACTGGGCAGCCCCAGCATTTT

v_call: TRBV29-1
d_call: .
j_call: TRBJ1-5
clone_size: few
cdr3_aa: CSRPATQHF
cdr3_nt: TGCAGCAGGCCAGCCACCCAGCATTTT

v_call: TRBV7-2
d_call: .
j_call: TRBJ2-5
clone_size: few
cdr3_aa: CASSRSPGYETQYF
cdr3_nt: TGTGCCAGCAGCCGATCCCCCGGCTACGAGACCCAGTACTTC

v_call: TRBV2
d_call: .
j_call: TRBJ2-4
clone_size: few
cdr3_aa: CASRQDQNIQYF
cdr3_nt: TGTGCCAGCAGGCAAGACCAAAACATTCAGTACTTC

v_call: TRBV11-2
d_call: TRBD1
j_call: TRBJ2-1
clone_size: few
cdr3_aa: CASSLGGTGEGYNEQFF
cdr3_nt: TGTGCCAGCAGCTTAGGGGGGACAGGGGAGGGGTACAATGAGCAGTTCTTC

v_call: TRBV4-1
d_call: .
j_call: TRBJ2-7
clone_size: few
cdr3_aa: CASSQPGVGYEQYF
cdr3_nt: TGCGCCAGCAGCCAACCAGGGGTCGGTTACGAGCAGTACTTC

v_call: TRBV5-1
d_call: TRBD2
j_call: TRBJ2-5
clone_size: many
cdr3_aa: CASSLAPAGGNQETQYF
cdr3_nt: TGCGCCAGCAGCTTGGCCCCAGCGGGGGGGAACCAAGAGACCCAGTACTTC

v_call: TRBV10-3
d_call: .
j_call: TRBJ2-1
clone_size: few
cdr3_aa: CAISESRDLTFF
cdr3_nt: TGTGCCATCAGTGAGTCCAGGGACCTCACCTTCTTC

v_call: TRBV7-7
d_call: .
j_call: TRBJ2-2
clone_size: .
cdr3_aa: CASSFAGQSTGELFF
cdr3_nt: TGTGCTAGCAGCTTTGCGGGACAGAGTACCGGGGAGCTGTTTTTT

v_call: TRBV6-2/TRBV6-3
d_call: .
j_call: TRBJ1-1
clone_size: many
cdr3_aa: CASSHRREGEAFF
cdr3_nt: TGTGCCAGCAGTCACAGGAGGGAAGGTGAAGCTTTCTTT

v_call: TRBV7-8
d_call: .
j_call: TRBJ2-7
clone_size: many
cdr3_aa: CASSRSSYEQYF
cdr3_nt: TGTGCCAGCAGTCGTAGCTCCTACGAGCAGTACTTC

v_call: TRBV5-6
d_call: .
j_call: TRBJ2-5
clone_size: many
cdr3_aa: CASSLGGVRETQYF
cdr3_nt: TGTGCCAGCAGCCTGGGCGGGGTGAGAGAGACCCAGTACTTC

v_call: TRBV20-1
d_call: .
j_call: TRBJ1-6
clone_size: many
cdr3_aa: CSARVGGQFNSPLHF
cdr3_nt: TGCAGTGCTAGAGTGGGGGGGCAATTCAATTCACCCCTCCACTTT

v_call: TRBV5-6
d_call: .
j_call: TRBJ1-3
clone_size: .
cdr3_aa: CASSFYHLTASGNTIYF
cdr3_nt: TGTGCCAGCAGCTTCTACCATTTAACGGCGTCTGGAAACACCATATATTTT

v_call: TRBV6-5
d_call: .
j_call: TRBJ2-5
clone_size: many
cdr3_aa: CASSYSSGLEKTQYF
cdr3_nt: TGTGCCAGCAGTTACTCGAGTGGTTTGGAGAAGACCCAGTACTTC

v_call: TRBV10-3
d_call: .
j_call: TRBJ2-1
clone_size: many
cdr3_aa: CAISPGDEQFF
cdr3_nt: TGTGCCATCAGTCCCGGGGATGAGCAGTTCTTC

v_call: TRBV18
d_call: .
j_call: TRBJ2-3
clone_size: many
cdr3_aa: CASSRGTDTQYF
cdr3_nt: TGTGCCAGCAGCCGGGGCACAGATACGCAGTATTTT

v_call: TRBV5-1
d_call: .
j_call: TRBJ2-3
clone_size: many
cdr3_aa: CASSPEGSDTQYF
cdr3_nt: TGCGCCAGCAGCCCTGAGGGGTCGGATACGCAGTATTTT

v_call: TRBV5-1
d_call: .
j_call: TRBJ2-3
clone_size: many
cdr3_aa: CASSPDPGSGGMDTQYF
cdr3_nt: TGCGCCAGCAGCCCTGACCCTGGGAGCGGTGGAATGGATACGCAGTATTTT

v_call: TRBV7-9
d_call: .
j_call: TRBJ2-7
clone_size: many
cdr3_aa: CASSSQGLSYEQYF
cdr3_nt: TGTGCCAGCAGCTCGCAGGGGCTCTCCTACGAGCAGTACTTC

v_call: TRBV6-5
d_call: .
j_call: TRBJ2-3
clone_size: many
cdr3_aa: CASRTADTQYF
cdr3_nt: TGTGCCAGCAGAACAGCGGATACGCAGTATTTT

v_call: TRBV9
d_call: .
j_call: TRBJ1-2
clone_size: few
cdr3_aa: CASSGIRGYTF
cdr3_nt: TGTGCCAGCAGCGGCATTAGGGGCTACACCTTC

v_call: TRBV12-3/TRBV12-4
d_call: TRBD2
j_call: TRBJ2-7
clone_size: .
cdr3_aa: CASRPPLAGEYEQYF
cdr3_nt: TGTGCCAGCAGACCTCCACTAGCGGGGGAGTACGAGCAGTACTTC

v_call: TRBV12-3/TRBV12-4
d_call: .
j_call: TRBJ2-1
clone_size: many
cdr3_aa: CASSSRPGEQFF
cdr3_nt: TGTGCCAGCAGTTCTCGACCCGGAGAGCAGTTCTTC

v_call: TRBV18
d_call: .
j_call: TRBJ1-5
clone_size: few
cdr3_aa: CASSPQSGVAPQPQHF
cdr3_nt: TGTGCCAGCTCACCACAGTCAGGGGTGGCCCCTCAGCCCCAGCATTTT

v_call: TRBV5-1
d_call: TRBD1
j_call: TRBJ1-4
clone_size: many
cdr3_aa: CASSDSPGQYNEKLFF
cdr3_nt: TGCGCCAGCAGCGATTCCCCGGGACAGTATAATGAAAAACTGTTTTTT

v_call: TRBV18
d_call: TRBD2
j_call: TRBJ2-7
clone_size: .
cdr3_aa: CASSPGTSGEYEQYF
cdr3_nt: TGTGCCAGCTCACCTGGGACTAGCGGGGAATACGAGCAGTACTTC

v_call: TRBV6-5
d_call: TRBD1
j_call: TRBJ1-4
clone_size: .
cdr3_aa: CATQGAGTNEKLFF
cdr3_nt: TGTGCCACCCAGGGGGCAGGGACTAATGAAAAACTGTTTTTT

v_call: TRBV12-3/TRBV12-4
d_call: TRBD2
j_call: TRBJ2-7
clone_size: many
cdr3_aa: CASSQPSSGGYEQYF
cdr3_nt: TGTGCCAGCAGTCAACCGTCTAGCGGGGGATACGAGCAGTACTTC

v_call: TRBV7-6
d_call: .
j_call: TRBJ2-3
clone_size: .
cdr3_aa: CASSLTPGGGLTSTDTQYF
cdr3_nt: TGTGCCAGCAGCTTAACCCCTGGAGGGGGTCTAACTAGCACAGATACGCAGTATTTT

v_call: TRBV5-1
d_call: .
j_call: TRBJ1-1
clone_size: few
cdr3_aa: CASSLGQWAEAFF
cdr3_nt: TGCGCCAGCAGCTTGGGGCAGTGGGCTGAAGCTTTCTTT

v_call: TRBV4-1
d_call: .
j_call: TRBJ1-2
clone_size: many
cdr3_aa: CASSPREWNYGYTF
cdr3_nt: TGCGCCAGCAGCCCCAGGGAGTGGAACTATGGCTACACCTTC

v_call: TRBV7-3
d_call: TRBD2
j_call: TRBJ2-3
clone_size: many
cdr3_aa: CASSLTGLATDTQYF
cdr3_nt: TGTGCCAGCAGCTTAACGGGACTAGCCACAGATACGCAGTATTTT

v_call: TRBV5-5
d_call: .
j_call: TRBJ2-1
clone_size: .
cdr3_aa: CASSLDFVRENEQFF
cdr3_nt: TGTGCCAGCAGCTTGGATTTTGTCAGGGAGAATGAGCAGTTCTTC

v_call: TRBV4-3
d_call: .
j_call: TRBJ1-2
clone_size: many
cdr3_aa: CASSQDLEEPYGYTF
cdr3_nt: TGCGCCAGCAGCCAAGATCTGGAAGAGCCCTATGGCTACACCTTC

v_call: TRBV5-1
d_call: TRBD1
j_call: TRBJ1-6
clone_size: many
cdr3_aa: CASSFTGGGGAGNSPLHF
cdr3_nt: TGCGCCAGCAGCTTTACCGGTGGAGGGGGCGCGGGGAATTCACCCCTCCACTTT

v_call: TRBV10-3
d_call: .
j_call: TRBJ1-1
clone_size: many
cdr3_aa: CAISEGETGQTFF
cdr3_nt: TGTGCCATCAGTGAAGGAGAGACAGGCCAAACTTTCTTT

v_call: TRBV27
d_call: .
j_call: TRBJ1-1
clone_size: few
cdr3_aa: CASSRFGGGRTEAFF
cdr3_nt: TGTGCCAGCAGTCGTTTCGGGGGGGGCCGAACTGAAGCTTTCTTT

v_call: TRBV12-3/TRBV12-4
d_call: TRBD1
j_call: TRBJ1-1
clone_size: many
cdr3_aa: CASSLGDRGLFF
cdr3_nt: TGTGCCAGCAGCTTAGGGGACAGGGGTCTTTTCTTT

v_call: TRBV20-1
d_call: .
j_call: TRBJ2-5
clone_size: many
cdr3_aa: CSASSGDQETQYF
cdr3_nt: TGCAGTGCTAGCTCGGGGGACCAAGAGACCCAGTACTTC

v_call: TRBV2
d_call: .
j_call: TRBJ1-2
clone_size: many
cdr3_aa: CASSRTLTNYGYTF
cdr3_nt: TGTGCCAGCAGTCGGACGTTGACTAACTATGGCTACACCTTC

v_call: TRBV5-1
d_call: .
j_call: TRBJ2-6
clone_size: few
cdr3_aa: CASSVHGGHSGANVLTF
cdr3_nt: TGCGCCAGCAGCGTACATGGAGGGCACTCTGGGGCCAACGTCCTGACTTTC